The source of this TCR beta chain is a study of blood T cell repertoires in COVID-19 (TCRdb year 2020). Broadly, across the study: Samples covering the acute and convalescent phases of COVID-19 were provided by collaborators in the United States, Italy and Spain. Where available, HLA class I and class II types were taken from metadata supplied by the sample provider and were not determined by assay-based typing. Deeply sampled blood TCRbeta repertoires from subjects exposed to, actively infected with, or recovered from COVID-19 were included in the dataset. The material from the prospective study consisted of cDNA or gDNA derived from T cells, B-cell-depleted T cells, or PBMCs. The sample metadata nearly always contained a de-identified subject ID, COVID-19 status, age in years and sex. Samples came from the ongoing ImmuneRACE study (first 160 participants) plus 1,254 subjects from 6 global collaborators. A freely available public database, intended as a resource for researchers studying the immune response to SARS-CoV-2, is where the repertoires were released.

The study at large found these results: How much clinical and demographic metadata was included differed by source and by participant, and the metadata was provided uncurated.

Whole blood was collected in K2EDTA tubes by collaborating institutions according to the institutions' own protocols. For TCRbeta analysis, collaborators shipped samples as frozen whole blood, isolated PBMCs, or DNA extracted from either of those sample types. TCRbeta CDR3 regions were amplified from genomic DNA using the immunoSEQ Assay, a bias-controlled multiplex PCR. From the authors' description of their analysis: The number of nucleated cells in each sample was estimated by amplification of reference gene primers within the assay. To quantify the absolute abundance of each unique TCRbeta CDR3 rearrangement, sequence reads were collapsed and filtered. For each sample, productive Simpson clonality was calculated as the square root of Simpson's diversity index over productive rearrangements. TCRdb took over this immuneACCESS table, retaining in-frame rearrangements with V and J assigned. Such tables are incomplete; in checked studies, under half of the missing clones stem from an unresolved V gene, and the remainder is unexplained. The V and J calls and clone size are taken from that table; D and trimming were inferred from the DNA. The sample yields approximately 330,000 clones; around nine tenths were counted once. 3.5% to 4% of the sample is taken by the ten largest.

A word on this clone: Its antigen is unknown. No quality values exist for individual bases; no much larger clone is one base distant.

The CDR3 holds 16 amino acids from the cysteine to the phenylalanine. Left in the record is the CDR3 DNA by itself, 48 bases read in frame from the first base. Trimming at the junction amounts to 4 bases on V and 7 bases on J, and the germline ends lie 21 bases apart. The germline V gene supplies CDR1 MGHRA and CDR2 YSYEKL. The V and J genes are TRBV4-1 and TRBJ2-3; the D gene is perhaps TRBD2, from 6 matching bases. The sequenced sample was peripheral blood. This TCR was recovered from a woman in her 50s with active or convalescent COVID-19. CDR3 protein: CASSPSGGALGNTQYF. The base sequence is TGCGCCAGCAGCCCCTCAGGCGGGGCCCTCGGGAATACGCAGTATTTT.